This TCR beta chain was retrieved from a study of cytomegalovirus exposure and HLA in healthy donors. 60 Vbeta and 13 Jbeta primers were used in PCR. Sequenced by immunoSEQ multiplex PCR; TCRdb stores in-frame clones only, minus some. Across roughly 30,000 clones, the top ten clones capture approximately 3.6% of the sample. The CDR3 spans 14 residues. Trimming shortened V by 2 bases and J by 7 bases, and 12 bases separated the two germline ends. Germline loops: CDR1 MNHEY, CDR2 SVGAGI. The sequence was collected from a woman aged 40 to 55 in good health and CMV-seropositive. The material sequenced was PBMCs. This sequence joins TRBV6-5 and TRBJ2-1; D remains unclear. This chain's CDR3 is CASSYVRQVNEQFF. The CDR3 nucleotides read TGTGCCAGCAGTTACGTTCGCCAGGTAAATGAGCAGTTCTTC.